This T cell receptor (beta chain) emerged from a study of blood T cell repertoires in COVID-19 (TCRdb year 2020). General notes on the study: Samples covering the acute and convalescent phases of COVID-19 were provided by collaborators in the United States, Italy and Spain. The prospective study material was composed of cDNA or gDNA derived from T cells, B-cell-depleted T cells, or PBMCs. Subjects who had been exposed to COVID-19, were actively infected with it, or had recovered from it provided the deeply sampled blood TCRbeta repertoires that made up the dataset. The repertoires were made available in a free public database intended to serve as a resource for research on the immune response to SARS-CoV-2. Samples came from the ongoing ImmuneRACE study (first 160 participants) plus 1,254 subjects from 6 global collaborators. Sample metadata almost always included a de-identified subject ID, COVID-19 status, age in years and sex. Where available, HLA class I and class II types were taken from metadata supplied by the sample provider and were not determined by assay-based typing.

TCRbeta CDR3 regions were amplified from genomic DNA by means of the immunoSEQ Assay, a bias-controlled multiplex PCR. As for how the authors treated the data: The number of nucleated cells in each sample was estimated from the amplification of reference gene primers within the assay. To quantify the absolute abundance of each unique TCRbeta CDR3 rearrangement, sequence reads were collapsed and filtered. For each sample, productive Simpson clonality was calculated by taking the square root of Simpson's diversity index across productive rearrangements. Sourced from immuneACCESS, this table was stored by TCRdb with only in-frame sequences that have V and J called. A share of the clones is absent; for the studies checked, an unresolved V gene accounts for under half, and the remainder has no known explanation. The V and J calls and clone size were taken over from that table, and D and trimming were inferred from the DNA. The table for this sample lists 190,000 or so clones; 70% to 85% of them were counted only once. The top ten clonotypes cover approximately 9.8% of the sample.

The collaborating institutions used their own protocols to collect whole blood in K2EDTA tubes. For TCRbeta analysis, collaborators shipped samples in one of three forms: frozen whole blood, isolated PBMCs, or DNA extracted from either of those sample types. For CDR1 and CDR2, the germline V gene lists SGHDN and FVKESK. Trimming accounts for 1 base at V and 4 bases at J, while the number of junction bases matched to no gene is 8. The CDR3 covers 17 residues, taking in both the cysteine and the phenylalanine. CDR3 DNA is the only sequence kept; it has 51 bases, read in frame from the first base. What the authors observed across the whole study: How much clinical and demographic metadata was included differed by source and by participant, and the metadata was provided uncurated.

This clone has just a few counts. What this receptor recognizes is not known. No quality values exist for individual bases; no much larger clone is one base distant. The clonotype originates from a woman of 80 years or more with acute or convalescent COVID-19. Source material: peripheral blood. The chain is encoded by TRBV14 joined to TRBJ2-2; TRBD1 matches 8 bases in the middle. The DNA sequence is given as TGTGCCAGCAGCCAAGTAAGGCCAGGGGGCTCCACCGGGGAGCTGTTTTTT. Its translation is CASSQVRPGGSTGELFF.